The clone carrying this T cell receptor beta chain is medium-sized. Antigen: not known. This CDR3 spans 13 amino acids. The germline V gene has CDR1 MNHEY and CDR2 SVGAGI. V was cut by 0 bases and J by 8 bases, with 10 bases left in between. This record comes from a study of T cell repertoires in aging, cancer and after chemotherapy. The overall study: Chronic lymphocytic leukemia patients on fludarabine- or bendamustine-based regimens gave paired samples before and after chemotherapy.

Rearranged V-D-J TRB sequences were amplified with a mixed TRB-A/B primer pool. One entry per CDR3 protein, called by TCRdb with MiXCR from the multiplex PCR reads. The sample has around 6,000 distinct CDR3 sequences, about 25% seen once. Amplification of TCR beta used genomic DNA extracted from peripheral blood. Regarding the study as a whole: In each cancer cohort, median generation probability increased across chemotherapy, suggesting thymic output rebounded. Immunological memory after chemotherapy cannot be judged from the repertoire data.

The sample was blood. The sequence derives from a human donor with a blood cancer. This chain joins TRBV6-5 and TRBJ1-2; D is ambiguous. In DNA form, the CDR3 reads TGTGCCAGCAGTTACTCGAGGGAGTTCGGCTACACCTTC. Its translation: CASSYSREFGYTF.